This record concerns one TCR beta chain sequence. Germline V lookup: CDR1 ENHRY, CDR2 SYGVKD. The ends lost 5 bases at V and 7 bases at J; junction bases unmatched: 8. This CDR3 has 14 amino acids. Profiling relied on immunoSEQ multiplex PCR, and the TCRdb table lists in-frame clones only, not all of them. Of a few million clones in the sample, around nine tenths were seen once. The data derive from a study of shared clonotypes between healthy human individuals. The chain is built from TRBV10-3 and TRBJ2-1, with 7 bases matching TRBD1. This receptor was identified in a young man in good health. The sequenced sample was naive CD4+ T cells sorted from blood. Described subset: CD45RA+ positively selected. For the CDR3, the DNA is TGTGCCATCAGTAATAAGATGGGACAGAATGAGCAGTTCTTC. Its translation is CAISNKMGQNEQFF.